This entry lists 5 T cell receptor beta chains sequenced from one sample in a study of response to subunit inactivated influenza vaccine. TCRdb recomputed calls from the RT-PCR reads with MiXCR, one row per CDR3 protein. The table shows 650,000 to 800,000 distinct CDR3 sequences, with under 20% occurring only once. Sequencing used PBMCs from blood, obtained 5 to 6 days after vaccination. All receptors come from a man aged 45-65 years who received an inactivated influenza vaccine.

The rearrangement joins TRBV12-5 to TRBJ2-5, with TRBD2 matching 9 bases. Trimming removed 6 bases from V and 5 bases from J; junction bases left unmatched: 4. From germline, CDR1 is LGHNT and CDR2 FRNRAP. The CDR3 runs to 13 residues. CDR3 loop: CASGEAGGETQYF. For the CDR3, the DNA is TGTGCTAGTGGAGAAGCGGGGGGTGAGACCCAGTACTTC.

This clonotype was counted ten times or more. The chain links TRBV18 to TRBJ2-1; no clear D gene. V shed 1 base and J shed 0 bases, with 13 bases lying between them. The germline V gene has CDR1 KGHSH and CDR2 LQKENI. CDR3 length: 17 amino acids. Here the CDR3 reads CASSPLSGSSSYNEQFF. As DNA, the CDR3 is TGTGCCAGCTCACCACTTTCTGGGTCGAGCTCCTACAATGAGCAGTTCTTC.

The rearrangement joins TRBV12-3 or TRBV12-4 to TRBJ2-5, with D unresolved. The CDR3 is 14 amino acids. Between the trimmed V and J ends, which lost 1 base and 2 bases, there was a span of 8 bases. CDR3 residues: CASSLVALQETQYF. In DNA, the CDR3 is TGTGCCAGCAGTTTAGTGGCTCTGCAAGAGACCCAGTACTTC.

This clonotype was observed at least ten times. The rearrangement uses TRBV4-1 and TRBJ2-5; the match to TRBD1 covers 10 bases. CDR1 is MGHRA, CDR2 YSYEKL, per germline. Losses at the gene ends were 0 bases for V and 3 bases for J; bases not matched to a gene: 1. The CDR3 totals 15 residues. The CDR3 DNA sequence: TGCGCCAGCAGCCAAGATGGACAGGGGGAAGAGACCCAGTACTTC. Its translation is CASSQDGQGEETQYF.

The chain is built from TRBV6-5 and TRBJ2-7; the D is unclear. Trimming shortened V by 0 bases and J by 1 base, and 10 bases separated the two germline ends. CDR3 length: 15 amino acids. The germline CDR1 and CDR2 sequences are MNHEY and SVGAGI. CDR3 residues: CASSYSFGVSYEQYF. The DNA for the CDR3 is TGTGCCAGCAGTTACTCGTTTGGGGTTTCCTACGAGCAGTACTTC.